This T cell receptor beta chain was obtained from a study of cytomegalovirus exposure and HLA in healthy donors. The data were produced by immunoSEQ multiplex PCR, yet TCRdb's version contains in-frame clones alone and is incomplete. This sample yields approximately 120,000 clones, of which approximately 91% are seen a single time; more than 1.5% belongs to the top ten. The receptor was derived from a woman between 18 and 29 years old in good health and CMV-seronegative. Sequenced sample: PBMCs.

The CDR3: CATSRDSGHNQPQHF. DNA of the CDR3: TGTGCCACCAGCAGAGATTCAGGGCACAATCAGCCCCAGCATTTT. The chain links TRBV15 to TRBJ1-5; possible D gene TRBD1, 5 bases. V gave up 0 bases and J gave up 3 bases, with 9 bases separating them. In germline, CDR1 is LNHNV, CDR2 YYDKDF (reference sequence). The CDR3 contains 15 residues.